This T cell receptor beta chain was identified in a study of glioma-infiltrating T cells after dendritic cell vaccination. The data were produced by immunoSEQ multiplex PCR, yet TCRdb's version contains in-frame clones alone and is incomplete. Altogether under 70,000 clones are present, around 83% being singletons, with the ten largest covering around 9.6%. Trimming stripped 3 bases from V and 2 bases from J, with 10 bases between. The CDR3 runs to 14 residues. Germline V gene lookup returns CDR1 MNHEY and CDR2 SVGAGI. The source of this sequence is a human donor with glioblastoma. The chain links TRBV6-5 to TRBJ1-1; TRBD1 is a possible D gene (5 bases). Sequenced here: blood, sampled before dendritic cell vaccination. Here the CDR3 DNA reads TGTGCCAGCAGTTATCGGGGGTCTAACACTGAAGCTTTCTTT. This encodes CASSYRGSNTEAFF.